In its sample, the clone carrying this T cell receptor (beta chain) was seen a few times. Its antigen is not identified. The data were obtained in a study of T cells in Graves' hyperthyroidism and ophthalmopathy. Whole-study context: Blood was drawn when the patient was first diagnosed and still untreated. Overall study results and limits: Most expanded thyroid clonotypes above 0.001 also appeared in blood. A model of 13 V-J features distinguished ophthalmopathy from stable hyperthyroidism.

A roughly 10 ml volume of fresh peripheral blood provided the PBMCs. Researchers took RNA transcripts and amplified the TCR beta CDR3 regions from them. In the first-round RT-PCR of the TCR CDR3, the HTBI primer set was used. Each CDR3 protein gets one entry after TCRdb re-called the multiplex PCR reads with MiXCR. The profile shows 450,000 to 550,000 distinct CDR3 sequences, approximately 24% of them singletons. Trimming removed 8 bases at V and 5 bases at J, with 16 bases between. This CDR3 contains 14 residues. Specimen: blood. The TCR sequence derives from a woman in her twenties or thirties with Graves' ophthalmopathy. The rearrangement links TRBV12-3 or TRBV12-4 to TRBJ1-5; possibly TRBD1 for D (6 bases). CDR3 in DNA: TGTGCCAGCGGAAGGGGGGCGACATATCAGCCCCAGCATTTT. It translates to CASGRGATYQPQHF.